The 8 T cell receptor beta chains in this list originate from one sample, sequenced in a study of CD8 T cells in Susac syndrome (dated by TCRdb to about 2019). The library was obtained by the immunoSEQ multiplex PCR assay. RNA was extracted with the RNeasy kit and roughly 0.45 to 1 ug was reverse transcribed using random hexamers. The raw public data were reprocessed by TCRdb itself: fastp quality trimming at Q25, MiXCR clonotype calling, in-frame beta chains only. Records with the same CDR3 protein are collapsed into one entry carrying the most frequent genes and DNA. The sample yields 400,000 or so distinct CDR3 sequences; around 85% were counted once. Jointly, the top ten make up approximately 0.12% of the sample. Sequencing used CD8+ T cells from PBMCs. Receptors were obtained from a human donor with multiple sclerosis.

J is TRBJ2-7 and V is TRBV29-1; D is perhaps TRBD2 (5 bases). V lost 1 base and J 9 bases, leaving 10 bases between the germline ends. The CDR3 extends over 11 amino acids. Germline CDR1 is SQVTM and CDR2 is ANQGSEA. The CDR3 spells CSVEAESGQYF. The CDR3 DNA sequence: TGCAGCGTTGAAGCCGAAAGCGGGCAGTACTTC.

This clonotype has just one count. The chain uses TRBV9 and TRBJ2-2; 12 bases align to TRBD1. Germline loops: CDR1 SGDLS, CDR2 YYNGEE. V dropped 9 bases and J dropped 6; count of bases not matched to a gene: 3. The CDR3 consists of 13 residues. The CDR3 is CATGTGGSGELFF. The CDR3 coding sequence is TGTGCCACCGGGACAGGGGGCTCCGGGGAGCTGTTTTTT.

The gene calls are TRBV6-5 and TRBJ1-6, with D possibly matching TRBD1 (5 bases). CDR3 length: 17 residues. Germline values: CDR1 MNHEY, CDR2 SVGAGI. Between the trimmed V and J ends, which lost 0 bases and 7 bases, there was a span of 16 bases. The CDR3 sequence is CASSYSQGTASNSPLHF. As DNA, the CDR3 is TGTGCCAGCAGTTACTCTCAGGGAACTGCTTCGAATTCACCCCTCCACTTT.

This clonotype was counted only a few times. CDR3 nucleotide sequence: TGCGCCAGCAGCCTAGACGGGACAGGGGAATCCTACAATGAGCAGTTCTTC. Protein: CASSLDGTGESYNEQFF. The chain combines TRBV5-1 with TRBJ2-1; 10 positions agree with TRBD1. The CDR3 has 17 residues. From germline, CDR1 is SGHRS and CDR2 YFSETQ. After removal of 4 bases from V and 1 base from J, the junction contained 8 bases not matched to a gene. The full variable domain, rest sourced from reference TRBV5-1 and TRBJ2-1, is KAGVTQTPRYLIKTRGQQVTLSCSPISGHRSVSWYQQTPGQGLQFLFEYFSETQRNKGNFPGRFSGRQFSNSRSEMNVSTLELGDSALYLCASSLDGTGESYNEQFFGPGTRLTVL.

This clonotype was counted once. The chain is built from TRBV13 and TRBJ2-5; weak D call: TRBD1 (6 bases). V was shortened by 8 bases and J by 4 bases, with 14 bases between the two germline ends. The germline V gene encodes CDR1 PRHDT and CDR2 FYEKMQ (reference sequence). The CDR3 consists of 13 residues. The CDR3 DNA is TGTGCCAGCTCGCACAGGGACGGAGAGACCCAGTACTTC. Protein: CASSHRDGETQYF.

V gene TRBV30 combines with J gene TRBJ2-2; TRBD2 matches 8 bases. The CDR3 length is 15 residues. J lost 7 bases, V lost 5 bases, and 12 bases had no gene match. Germline lookup yields CDR1 GTSNPN and CDR2 SVGIG (reference sequence). The CDR3 loop is CAWLESGGTGGELFF. DNA of the CDR3: TGTGCCTGGCTCGAGAGCGGGGGTACGGGCGGGGAGCTGTTTTTT.

The genes are TRBV7-9 and TRBJ2-7; 9 bases fit TRBD1. V gave up 10 bases and J gave up 6 bases; unmatched junction bases: 7. The CDR3 loop spans 12 amino acids. Germline V gene data show CDR1 as SEHNR and CDR2 as FQNEAQ (reference sequence). CDR3 nucleotides: TGTGCCATCTCGGACAGGGGTGTCGAGCAGTACTTC. It is translated as CAISDRGVEQYF.

The chain carries TRBV6-6 and TRBJ2-1, with TRBD2 matching 8 bases. The V gene's germline CDR1 is MNHNY and CDR2 SVGAGI (reference sequence). V lost 2 bases and J lost 8; bases outside the gene matches: 5. CDR3 length: 14 amino acids. DNA for the CDR3: TGTGCCAGCAGTTACGCGGGAGGTAAGGATGAGCAGTTCTTC. This translates into CASSYAGGKDEQFF.